This T cell receptor (beta chain) is drawn from a study of technical replicates of blood from a few donors. J lost 6 bases, V lost 1 base, and 2 bases had no gene match. Germline CDR1 LNHNV, CDR2 YYDKDF (reference sequence). The CDR3 consists of 14 residues. Some clones are missing from TCRdb's copy, which holds only in-frame ones; the method was immunoSEQ multiplex PCR. The table has approximately 100,000 clones, nearly 97% seen once. The chain recombines TRBV15 with TRBJ1-4, with TRBD1 matching 7 bases. This receptor was identified in a human donor in good health. Sequencing was done on a sample of T cells isolated from PBMCs. The chain's CDR3 is CATSRGGGDEKLFF. CDR3 DNA: TGTGCCACCAGCAGAGGAGGGGGCGATGAAAAACTGTTTTTT.